These 21 T cell receptor beta chains share one sample of origin, sequenced in a study of identical twins (dated by TCRdb to 2016 to 2017). Libraries were prepared through 5' RACE. The reads were generated on an Illumina HiSeq 2000. TCRdb reanalyzed the raw reads on its own, using fastp at Q25 for trimming and MiXCR for clone calling, and kept in-frame beta chains. Duplicate CDR3 protein sequences are folded into a single record with the most common DNA and genes. The table for this sample lists about 470,000 distinct CDR3 sequences; approximately 24% of them were counted only once. Of the sample, 2.5% to 3.5% is held by the ten largest clones. These sequences were also reported in another study, on T cells expressing NK-cell markers.

The sample was CD4+ T cells sorted from blood. These receptors were obtained from a young woman in good health.

This clonotype has a handful of counts. The rearrangement uses TRBV5-1 and TRBJ1-2; weak D call: TRBD1 (6 bases). CDR3 length equals 15 residues. Germline V gives CDR1 SGHRS, CDR2 YFSETQ. Trimming took off 2 bases at V and 4 bases at J, with 15 bases between the two ends. Here the CDR3 DNA reads TGCGCCAGCAGCTTTGGGGGCCAGTTTGTCTATGGCTACACCTTC. It translates to CASSFGGQFVYGYTF.

This clonotype was seen a few times. The chain links TRBV6-1 to TRBJ1-6, with 9 positions matching TRBD1. In germline, CDR1 is MNHNS, CDR2 SASEGT. Losses at the gene ends were 5 bases for V and 10 bases for J; bases not matched to a gene: 6. This CDR3 contains 14 residues. CDR3 coding DNA: TGTGCCAGCAGTCAATACAGGGGGCAGTCACCCCTCCACTTT. Amino acid sequence: CASSQYRGQSPLHF.

This chain links TRBV2 with TRBJ2-7; possible D gene TRBD1, 5 bases. Germline loops: CDR1 SNHLY, CDR2 FYNNEI. The CDR3 is 16 amino acids. Between the trimmed V and J ends, which lost 4 bases and 0 bases, there was a span of 16 bases. CDR3 sequence: CASSVFGREFSYEQYF. The CDR3 coding sequence is TGTGCCAGCAGTGTGTTTGGCAGGGAATTCTCCTACGAGCAGTACTTC.

This clonotype showed up just once. The V gene is TRBV10-3, the J gene TRBJ2-5, with TRBD2 matching over 7 bases. This CDR3 spans 12 amino acids. V was clipped by 10 bases and J by 5 bases; unmatched bases: 7. Per the germline V gene, CDR1 is ENHRY and CDR2 is SYGVKD. The CDR3 sequence: CATAGLDETQYF. CDR3 in DNA: TGTGCCACCGCCGGACTAGACGAGACCCAGTACTTC.

This clonotype was recorded at least ten times. The gene calls are TRBV29-1 and TRBJ2-5; 11 nucleotides match TRBD2. This CDR3 is built from 13 residues. The germline V gene encodes CDR1 SQVTM and CDR2 ANQGSEA. Trimming cost V 7 bases and J 4 bases; bases outside gene matches: 5. Written as DNA, the CDR3 is TGCAGCGCCAGAACTAGCGGGGGAGAGACCCAGTACTTC. This gives the protein CSARTSGGETQYF.

This clonotype showed up just a few times. As DNA, the CDR3 is TGCAGTGCTAAGGGGGACACTGAAGCTTTCTTT. Its protein product is CSAKGDTEAFF. The V call is TRBV20-1, the J call TRBJ1-1, with a possible D match to TRBD1 (6 bases). This CDR3 is built from 11 residues. Trimming stripped 4 bases from V and 3 bases from J, with 6 bases between. The germline V gene encodes CDR1 DFQATT and CDR2 SNEGSKA (reference sequence).

J is TRBJ1-1 and V is TRBV20-1, with D possibly matching TRBD1 (6 bases). Trimming took off 5 bases at V and 7 bases at J, with 8 bases between the two ends. From germline, CDR1 is DFQATT and CDR2 SNEGSKA (reference sequence). The CDR3 totals 10 residues. In DNA, the CDR3 is TGCAGTGCTGTCAGGGGTGAAGCTTTCTTT. It specifies CSAVRGEAFF.

This clonotype was counted between two and nine times. The chain couples TRBV7-9 to TRBJ2-1; no firm D call. Germline-derived CDR1 and CDR2 are SEHNR and FQNEAQ (reference sequence). This CDR3 is built from 11 residues. The V end lost 5 bases, the J end lost 10 bases, and 9 bases lay between the germline ends. The CDR3 DNA follows: TGTGCCAGCAGCCCACTCGGAGAGCAGTTCTTC. Protein sequence: CASSPLGEQFF. Full variable domain (remainder filled in from reference TRBV7-9 and TRBJ2-1): DTGVSQNPRHKITKRGQNVTFRCDPISEHNRLYWYRQTLGQGPEFLTYFQNEAQLEKSRLLSDRFSAERPKGSFSTLEIQRTEQGDSAMYLCASSPLGEQFFGPGTRLTVL.

The sample holds a few counts of this clonotype. The chain uses TRBV7-2 and TRBJ1-2; D perhaps matches TRBD1 (5 bases). The CDR3 has 15 amino acids. Germline V lookup: CDR1 SGHTA, CDR2 FQGNSA. V was shortened by 1 base and J by 2 bases, with 11 bases between the two germline ends. CDR3 loop: CASSLVDRQNYGYTF. The DNA for the CDR3 is TGTGCCAGCAGCTTAGTCGACAGACAGAACTATGGCTACACCTTC.

This clonotype was seen only a few times. The chain couples TRBV10-3 to TRBJ2-3; TRBD2 is a possible D gene (5 bases). Trimming took off 5 bases at V and 2 bases at J, with 11 bases between the two ends. Germline CDR1 reads ENHRY; CDR2 reads SYGVKD. CDR3 length equals 14 residues. The CDR3 nucleotides are TGTGCCATCAGTCCTAGCTATGCCACAGATACGCAGTATTTT. Translating gives CAISPSYATDTQYF.

This clonotype was seen a few times. The chain is built from TRBV4-2 and TRBJ2-1; D is uncertain. Trimming removed 3 bases at V and 5 bases at J, with 5 bases between. CDR3 size: 12 residues. Germline CDR1 LGHNA, CDR2 YNFKEQ. Here the CDR3 reads CASSHENNEQFF. In DNA, the CDR3 is TGTGCCAGCAGCCACGAAAACAATGAGCAGTTCTTC.

This clonotype has a handful of counts. The V gene is TRBV5-6, the J gene TRBJ1-5; no clear D gene. The CDR3 has 15 amino acids. V was clipped by 0 bases and J by 2 bases, with 9 bases between them. Germline CDR1 SGHDT, CDR2 YYEEEE. The CDR3 bases are TGTGCCAGCAGCTTGGGGGGTTATGGCAATCAGCCCCAGCATTTT. Translating it yields CASSLGGYGNQPQHF.

The chain carries TRBV19 and TRBJ2-1; the match to TRBD1 covers 7 bases. The germline CDR1 and CDR2 sequences are LNHDA and SQIVND (reference sequence). This CDR3 has 13 amino acids. V gave up 10 bases and J gave up 6 bases; unmatched junction bases: 9. The CDR3 spells CAIQGWDSNEQFF. The CDR3 nucleotides are TGTGCCATCCAGGGCTGGGACAGCAATGAGCAGTTCTTC.

This sequence joins TRBV27 and TRBJ2-4; TRBD2 is a possible D gene (5 bases). This CDR3 contains 16 residues. Trimming removed 8 bases at V and 6 bases at J, with 23 bases between. The germline CDR1 and CDR2 sequences are MNHEY and SMNVEV (reference sequence). The CDR3 coding sequence is TGTGCCAGCTCTACATACCTAGCTTCAGACTCAAACATTCAGTACTTC. Translating it yields CASSTYLASDSNIQYF.

This chain connects TRBV5-1 to TRBJ2-1, with 9 bases identical to TRBD2. V was clipped by 0 bases and J by 0 bases; unmatched bases: 10. Germline V lookup: CDR1 SGHRS, CDR2 YFSETQ. The CDR3 spans 19 residues. CDR3 DNA: TGCGCCAGCAGCTTGGTCCTAGCGGGGACCCTGAGCTCCTACAATGAGCAGTTCTTC. Encoded protein: CASSLVLAGTLSSYNEQFF.

This clonotype came up a few times. The V gene is TRBV12-3 or TRBV12-4, the J gene TRBJ1-2; 7 bases match TRBD1. This CDR3 region has 14 residues. After removal of 3 bases from V and 4 bases from J, the junction contained 5 bases not matched to a gene. CDR3 DNA: TGTGCCAGCAGTTTGGGGGACAGCGGCTATGGCTACACCTTC. Encoded protein: CASSLGDSGYGYTF.

This clonotype was seen more than once but under ten times. CDR3 sequence: CSARVSGLVREQYF. The CDR3 bases are TGCAGTGCTAGAGTTAGTGGGTTGGTTCGCGAGCAGTACTTC. The chain has TRBV20-1 and TRBJ2-7, with unresolved D. Trimming stripped 1 base from V and 6 bases from J, with 16 bases between. Germline CDR1 and CDR2: DFQATT and SNEGSKA (reference sequence). The CDR3 is 14 amino acids.

The chain joins TRBV11-2 to TRBJ2-3, with TRBD1 identical over 9 bases. The CDR3 consists of 12 residues. J gave up 13 bases and V 5 bases, and 7 bases lay outside the gene matches. The germline V gene has CDR1 SGHAT and CDR2 FQNNGV. The CDR3 region is CASSRSRDREYF. In nucleotides, the CDR3 is TGTGCCAGCAGCCGATCCCGGGACAGGGAGTATTTT.

This sequence joins TRBV29-1 and TRBJ1-2, with unresolved D. Trimming took 4 bases from V and 7 from J, leaving 16 bases between them. This CDR3 has 13 residues. Germline CDR1 reads SQVTM; CDR2 reads ANQGSEA. The CDR3 DNA follows: TGCAGCGTTGGCGGTACTCGTGAGTCTGGCTACACCTTC. Its translation is CSVGGTRESGYTF.

The chain joins TRBV10-3 to TRBJ1-6; possibly TRBD1 for D (5 bases). The V gene lost 1 base and the J gene lost 10 bases, with 17 bases spanning the gap. In germline, CDR1 is ENHRY, CDR2 SYGVKD. There are 16 residues in the CDR3. The CDR3 loop is CAISEWRAGLDSPLHF. The CDR3 region has the DNA TGTGCCATCAGTGAGTGGCGGGCAGGGTTAGACTCACCCCTCCACTTT.

This clonotype was counted at least ten times. The chain has TRBV15 and TRBJ2-2; no definite D call. The germline gives CDR1 LNHNV, CDR2 YYDKDF (reference sequence). Trimming shortened V by 0 bases and J by 1 base, and 9 bases separated the two germline ends. The CDR3 consists of 16 residues. Here the CDR3 DNA reads TGTGCCACCAGCAGAGATCGGTTAGGGAACACCGGGGAGCTGTTTTTT. Translating it yields CATSRDRLGNTGELFF.